What follows are 15 T cell receptor beta chains derived from one specimen sequenced in a study of blood T cell repertoires in COVID-19. The table came from immunoSEQ multiplex PCR; TCRdb's copy has only in-frame clones and leaves some out. The sample consists of about 310,000 clones, about nine tenths of them appearing once. The sequenced sample was PBMCs or T cells enriched from blood (not recorded which). The receptors shown here come from a woman aged 40 to 50 who had recovered from COVID-19.

This chain's CDR3 is CASSLRTVNEKLFF. The CDR3 bases are TGTGCCAGCAGCTTAAGGACAGTTAATGAAAAACTGTTTTTT. J is TRBJ1-4 and V is TRBV11-2; a weak D match, TRBD1 (6 bases). V was clipped by 2 bases and J by 4 bases, with 8 bases between them. The CDR3 contains 14 residues. In germline, CDR1 is SGHAT, CDR2 FQNNGV.

CDR3 in amino acids: CASSQTGGTEAFF. CDR3 sequence (DNA): TGTGCCAGCAGCCAAACAGGGGGCACTGAAGCTTTCTTT. The chain couples TRBV7-9 to TRBJ1-1; 8 bases fit TRBD1. V trimming: 5 bases; J trimming: 4 bases; junction bases outside the gene matches: 3. CDR1 and CDR2 (germline): SEHNR, FQNEAQ (reference sequence). The CDR3 has 13 amino acids.

The chain employs TRBV24-1 and TRBJ2-3; TRBD1 matches 10 bases. The CDR3 covers 15 residues. The trim removed 4 bases at V and 2 bases at J, leaving 2 bases unmatched. Germline values: CDR1 KGHDR, CDR2 SFDVKD. This CDR3 is CATSEGQGLTDTQYF. CDR3 sequence (DNA): TGTGCCACCAGTGAGGGACAGGGGCTCACAGATACGCAGTATTTT.

This clone was recorded a few times. The chain employs TRBV12-3 or TRBV12-4 and TRBJ2-1; 9 bases fit TRBD2. The junction had 6 bases not matched to a gene; V was cut back by 2 bases and J by 13 bases. CDR3 length: 13 amino acids. Here the CDR3 DNA reads TGTGCCAGCAGTTTAAGTCTAGCGGGGCCCCAGTTCTTC. It encodes CASSLSLAGPQFF.

The chain uses TRBV3-1 (or the pseudogene TRBV3-2) and TRBJ1-3; D is perhaps TRBD1 (5 bases). The V end was cut by 0 bases, the J end by 4 bases, with 10 bases between. Germline V CDR1 and CDR2: LGHDT, YNNKEL (reference sequence). The CDR3 extends over 15 amino acids. The CDR3 is CASSQDHGGGNTIYF. The CDR3 region has the DNA TGTGCCAGCAGCCAAGATCATGGGGGGGGAAACACCATATATTTT.

The chain couples TRBV9 to TRBJ1-5; TRBD1 agrees at 10 bases. Germline CDR1 is SGDLS and CDR2 is YYNGEE. V shed 4 bases and J 7 bases; nucleotides not matched to a gene: 5. This CDR3 has 14 amino acids. CDR3 DNA: TGTGCCAGCAGCCGGACAGGGGGAGAACAGCCCCAGCATTTT. Its protein is CASSRTGGEQPQHF.

V usage is TRBV7-2 and J usage is TRBJ2-1; maybe TRBD1 (6 bases). This CDR3 is 15 amino acids long. Germline CDR1 is SGHTA and CDR2 is FQGNSA. V was shortened by 1 base and J by 6 bases, with 13 bases between the two germline ends. Here the CDR3 DNA reads TGTGCCAGCAGCTTAGTCTGGCAGGGGAGCAATGAGCAGTTCTTC. Translated, it gives CASSLVWQGSNEQFF.

The genes are TRBV24-1 and TRBJ2-5, with D perhaps TRBD1 (6 bases). V dropped 4 bases and J dropped 2 bases, with 13 bases sitting between them. The CDR3 spans 15 residues. Germline V gene lookup returns CDR1 KGHDR and CDR2 SFDVKD. CDR3 loop: CATSEPGQVQETQYF. CDR3 nucleotides: TGTGCCACCAGTGAACCGGGACAAGTACAAGAGACCCAGTACTTC.

On this clone: Other nucleotide sequences from this sample produce the same CDR3. This sequence joins TRBV4-3 and TRBJ2-1; TRBD2 matches 10 bases. Germline V gene data show CDR1 as LGHNA and CDR2 as YSLEER. V lost 0 bases, J lost 6 bases, and 5 bases stayed unmatched. This CDR3 is 16 amino acids long. The CDR3 region is CASSQDLAGVGNEQFF. The CDR3 nucleotides are TGCGCCAGCAGCCAAGATCTAGCGGGAGTTGGCAATGAGCAGTTCTTC.

Worth noting for this clone: The identical CDR3 is also encoded by other nucleotide sequences in the sample. This chain connects TRBV24-1 to TRBJ2-7; D unresolved. The germline V gene encodes CDR1 KGHDR and CDR2 SFDVKD. CDR3 size: 11 residues. With 2 bases removed from V and 4 bases from J, the gap between germline ends came to 2 bases. In DNA form, the CDR3 reads TGTGCCACCAGTGATTCTTACGAGCAGTACTTC. Amino acids: CATSDSYEQYF.

The chain joins TRBV5-8 to TRBJ1-1; 8 bases align to TRBD1. The V segment lost 4 bases and the J segment 12 bases; nucleotides outside the gene matches: 8. The CDR3 consists of 12 residues. Germline-derived CDR1 and CDR2 are SGHTS and YDEGEE. This CDR3 is CASSHSGGVPFF. In nucleotides, the CDR3 is TGTGCCAGCAGCCACTCAGGGGGCGTTCCTTTCTTT.

The chain links TRBV2 to TRBJ1-2, with D unresolved. Trimming took off 2 bases at V and 4 bases at J, with 8 bases between the two ends. This CDR3 has 13 residues. CDR1 is SNHLY and CDR2 is FYNNEI in the germline V gene. DNA for the CDR3: TGTGCCAGCAGTGAACCAGGAGGCTATGGCTACACCTTC. Residues: CASSEPGGYGYTF.

The rearrangement uses TRBV11-3 and TRBJ1-1; the D gene is possibly TRBD1 (6 bases). Germline lookup yields CDR1 SGHNT and CDR2 YENEEA. V lost 3 bases and J lost 1, with 12 bases in between. CDR3 size: 15 residues. CDR3 in DNA: TGTGCCAGCAGCTTGGGCCCAGGGGAGAACACTGAAGCTTTCTTT. Its protein product is CASSLGPGENTEAFF.

The count of this clone is one. The chain uses TRBV7-3 and TRBJ2-3; no definite D call. V lost 4 bases, J lost 4 bases, and 15 bases lay in between. Germline V gene data show CDR1 as SGHTA and CDR2 as FQGTGA. The CDR3 is made up of 15 amino acids. Written as DNA, the CDR3 is TGTGCCAGCAGCTCCACTTCCCCTAGGCCAGATACGCAGTATTTT. The encoded protein is CASSSTSPRPDTQYF.

This chain uses TRBV7-3 with TRBJ2-3; 9 bases line up with TRBD2. The V and J ends lost 1 base and 1 base, in that order; junction bases with no gene match: 3. The CDR3 consists of 16 residues. Germline V CDR1 and CDR2: SGHTA, FQGTGA. This chain's CDR3 is CASSLRVAGGTDTQYF. CDR3 sequence (DNA): TGTGCCAGCAGCTTAAGGGTAGCGGGGGGCACAGATACGCAGTATTTT.